The 26 T cell receptor beta chains below all came from one sample that was sequenced in a study of T cells expressing NK-cell markers. TCRdb reanalyzed the 5' RACE reads and collapses them to one entry per CDR3 protein, without DNA. This repertoire includes more than 400,000 distinct CDR3 sequences. Sample: blood T cells: a sorted CD56 or NKG2C T cell subset, CD4+ or CD8+ T cells, or bulk PBMC T cells (not recorded which). These receptors all stem from a woman aged 18-69 years in good health.

The genes are TRBV9 and TRBJ2-3; TCRdb's D call, TRBD2, is unchecked because there is no DNA. Germline CDR1 and CDR2: SGDLS and YYNGEE. CDR3 length: 18 residues. CDR3 amino acids: CASSVGGTSGRPTDTQYF. The whole variable domain, filled in from reference TRBV9 and TRBJ2-3, reads DSGVTQTPKHLITATGQRVTLRCSPRSGDLSVYWYQQSLDQGLQFLIQYYNGEERAKGNILERFSAQQFPDLHSELNLSSLELGDSALYFCASSVGGTSGRPTDTQYFGPGTRLTVL.

The CDR3 reads CASRFWQINQPQHF. The rearrangement joins TRBV12-2 to TRBJ1-5. TRBV12-2 is a listed pseudogene. The CDR3 has 14 amino acids.

The CDR3 is CASSPESGSYEQYF. The V gene is TRBV5-1, the J gene TRBJ2-7. The CDR3 has 14 residues. Germline V gene data show CDR1 as SGHRS and CDR2 as YFSETQ.

This clonotype is classed as medium-sized by frequency. The chain links TRBV14 to TRBJ1-4. CDR3 length: 12 residues. CDR1 is SGHDN, CDR2 FVKESK, per germline. The CDR3 is CASSQEVGALFF. The full variable domain, in which reference TRBV14 and TRBJ1-4 provide the parts outside the CDR3, is EAGVTQFPSHSVIEKGQTVTLRCDPISGHDNLYWYRRVMGKEIKFLLHFVKESKQDESGMPNNRFLAERTGGTYSTLKVQPAELEDSGVYFCASSQEVGALFFGSGTQLSVL.

The rearrangement uses TRBV7-2 and TRBJ2-7. In germline, CDR1 is SGHTA, CDR2 FQGNSA. This CDR3 spans 12 amino acids. CDR3 in amino acids: CASSEQVYEQYF.

The rearrangement joins TRBV6-4 to TRBJ2-3; as DNA is missing, the TRBD2 call by TCRdb cannot be tested. The CDR3 is made up of 14 amino acids. Germline CDR1 is MRHNA and CDR2 is SNTAGT. Here the CDR3 reads CASSVLRVWDTQYF.

The chain is built from TRBV10-3 and TRBJ2-5; the TRBD2 assignment by TCRdb is unverifiable without DNA. CDR3 length: 15 amino acids. Germline V gene sequence: CDR1 ENHRY, CDR2 SYGVKD. The CDR3 sequence is CAISGQAGGQETQYF.

The chain carries TRBV12-3 or TRBV12-4 and TRBJ2-1; with no DNA, the TCRdb D assignment of TRBD2 cannot be verified. The CDR3 consists of 14 residues. The CDR3 region is CASSGPRNYNEQFF.

The chain recombines TRBV20-1 with TRBJ2-1; the TCRdb D gene call, TRBD2, has no DNA to confirm it. CDR3 size: 13 residues. From germline, CDR1 is DFQATT and CDR2 SNEGSKA (reference sequence). The CDR3 sequence: CSVGLRKDAGQFF.

The chain is built from TRBV4-1 and TRBJ2-7. Germline-derived CDR1 and CDR2 are MGHRA and YSYEKL. The CDR3 has 11 residues. The chain's CDR3 is CASSQGEEQYF.

CDR3 amino acids: CSATTGDTEAFF. The chain recombines TRBV20-1 with TRBJ1-1; TCRdb reports TRBD1, a call that lacks DNA to check it against. The CDR3 contains 12 residues. Germline CDR1 is DFQATT and CDR2 is SNEGSKA (reference sequence).

V usage is TRBV6-1 and J usage is TRBJ2-3; TCRdb names TRBD2, which stays unverified in the absence of DNA. The CDR3 totals 14 residues. CDR1 is MNHNS, CDR2 SASEGT, per germline. CDR3 residues: CASGPRAFTDTQYF.

The rearrangement uses TRBV6-1 and TRBJ2-1; TCRdb picks TRBD1, but there is no DNA to check that call. CDR1 and CDR2 (germline): MNHNS, SASEGT. The CDR3 contains 15 residues. The CDR3 is CASTSGPQAYNEQFF.

The chain recombines TRBV28 with TRBJ2-1; TCRdb outputs TRBD1, but without DNA this stays unchecked. Germline loops: CDR1 MDHEN, CDR2 SYDVKM. The CDR3 totals 11 residues. The CDR3 sequence: CASRWGNEQFF.

The chain is built from TRBV7-8 and TRBJ2-1; TCRdb gives TRBD2 as the D gene, but with no DNA this cannot be confirmed. The CDR3 is 17 residues long. The germline CDR1 and CDR2 sequences are SGHVS and FQNEAQ. The CDR3 here is CASSLRVPGLTYNEQFF.

The chain uses TRBV12-3 or TRBV12-4 and TRBJ2-7; with no DNA, the TCRdb D assignment of TRBD2 cannot be verified. CDR3 length equals 15 residues. This chain's CDR3 is CASTLRGLLTYEQYF.

The CDR3 is CAISERDSNNEQFF. The rearrangement links TRBV10-3 to TRBJ2-1; TCRdb returns TRBD1, unconfirmable since there is no DNA. Germline CDR1 is ENHRY and CDR2 is SYGVKD. The CDR3 has 14 residues.

The chain employs TRBV20-1 and TRBJ2-2; TCRdb's D call, TRBD2, is unchecked because there is no DNA. The V gene's germline CDR1 is DFQATT and CDR2 SNEGSKA (reference sequence). The CDR3 has 15 residues. CDR3 sequence: CSARTGLAEVGELFF.

This CDR3 is CATATGGRTEAFF. This chain connects TRBV15 to TRBJ1-1; TCRdb returns TRBD1, unconfirmable since there is no DNA. The CDR3 has 13 amino acids. In germline, CDR1 is LNHNV, CDR2 YYDKDF (reference sequence).

The chain links TRBV5-1 to TRBJ2-3. CDR1 SGHRS and CDR2 YFSETQ come from the germline V gene. This CDR3 is 14 amino acids long. The CDR3 loop reads CASSLVSQTDTQYF.

This rearrangement joins TRBV2 to TRBJ1-2; TCRdb picks TRBD1, but there is no DNA to check that call. Per the germline V gene, CDR1 is SNHLY and CDR2 is FYNNEI. The CDR3 length is 12 residues. The CDR3 protein is CASSEGPYGYTF.

This CDR3 reads CASSSRTSGGYEQYF. This chain links TRBV7-2 with TRBJ2-7; TCRdb lists TRBD2, though no DNA is available to test this call. CDR1 is SGHTA, CDR2 FQGNSA, per germline. The CDR3 spans 15 residues.

The chain couples TRBV2 to TRBJ2-5. Germline CDR1 is SNHLY and CDR2 is FYNNEI. The CDR3 is made up of 14 amino acids. The CDR3 loop reads CASSLGWGQETQYF.

V and J are TRBV12-3 or TRBV12-4 and TRBJ2-3; lacking DNA, the TRBD2 call made by TCRdb goes unchecked. This CDR3 region has 15 residues. CDR3: CASSLRGGGPDTQYF.

V gene TRBV20-1 combines with J gene TRBJ1-1; TCRdb's D gene call, TRBD1, goes unchecked for lack of DNA. Germline CDR1 and CDR2: DFQATT and SNEGSKA (reference sequence). This CDR3 has 13 residues. CDR3 sequence: CSARKWGDTEAFF.

The chain couples TRBV5-6 to TRBJ2-5; TCRdb returns TRBD2, unconfirmable since there is no DNA. Germline V gene data show CDR1 as SGHDT and CDR2 as YYEEEE. CDR3 length equals 17 residues. The CDR3: CASSLAGTSGAQETQYF.